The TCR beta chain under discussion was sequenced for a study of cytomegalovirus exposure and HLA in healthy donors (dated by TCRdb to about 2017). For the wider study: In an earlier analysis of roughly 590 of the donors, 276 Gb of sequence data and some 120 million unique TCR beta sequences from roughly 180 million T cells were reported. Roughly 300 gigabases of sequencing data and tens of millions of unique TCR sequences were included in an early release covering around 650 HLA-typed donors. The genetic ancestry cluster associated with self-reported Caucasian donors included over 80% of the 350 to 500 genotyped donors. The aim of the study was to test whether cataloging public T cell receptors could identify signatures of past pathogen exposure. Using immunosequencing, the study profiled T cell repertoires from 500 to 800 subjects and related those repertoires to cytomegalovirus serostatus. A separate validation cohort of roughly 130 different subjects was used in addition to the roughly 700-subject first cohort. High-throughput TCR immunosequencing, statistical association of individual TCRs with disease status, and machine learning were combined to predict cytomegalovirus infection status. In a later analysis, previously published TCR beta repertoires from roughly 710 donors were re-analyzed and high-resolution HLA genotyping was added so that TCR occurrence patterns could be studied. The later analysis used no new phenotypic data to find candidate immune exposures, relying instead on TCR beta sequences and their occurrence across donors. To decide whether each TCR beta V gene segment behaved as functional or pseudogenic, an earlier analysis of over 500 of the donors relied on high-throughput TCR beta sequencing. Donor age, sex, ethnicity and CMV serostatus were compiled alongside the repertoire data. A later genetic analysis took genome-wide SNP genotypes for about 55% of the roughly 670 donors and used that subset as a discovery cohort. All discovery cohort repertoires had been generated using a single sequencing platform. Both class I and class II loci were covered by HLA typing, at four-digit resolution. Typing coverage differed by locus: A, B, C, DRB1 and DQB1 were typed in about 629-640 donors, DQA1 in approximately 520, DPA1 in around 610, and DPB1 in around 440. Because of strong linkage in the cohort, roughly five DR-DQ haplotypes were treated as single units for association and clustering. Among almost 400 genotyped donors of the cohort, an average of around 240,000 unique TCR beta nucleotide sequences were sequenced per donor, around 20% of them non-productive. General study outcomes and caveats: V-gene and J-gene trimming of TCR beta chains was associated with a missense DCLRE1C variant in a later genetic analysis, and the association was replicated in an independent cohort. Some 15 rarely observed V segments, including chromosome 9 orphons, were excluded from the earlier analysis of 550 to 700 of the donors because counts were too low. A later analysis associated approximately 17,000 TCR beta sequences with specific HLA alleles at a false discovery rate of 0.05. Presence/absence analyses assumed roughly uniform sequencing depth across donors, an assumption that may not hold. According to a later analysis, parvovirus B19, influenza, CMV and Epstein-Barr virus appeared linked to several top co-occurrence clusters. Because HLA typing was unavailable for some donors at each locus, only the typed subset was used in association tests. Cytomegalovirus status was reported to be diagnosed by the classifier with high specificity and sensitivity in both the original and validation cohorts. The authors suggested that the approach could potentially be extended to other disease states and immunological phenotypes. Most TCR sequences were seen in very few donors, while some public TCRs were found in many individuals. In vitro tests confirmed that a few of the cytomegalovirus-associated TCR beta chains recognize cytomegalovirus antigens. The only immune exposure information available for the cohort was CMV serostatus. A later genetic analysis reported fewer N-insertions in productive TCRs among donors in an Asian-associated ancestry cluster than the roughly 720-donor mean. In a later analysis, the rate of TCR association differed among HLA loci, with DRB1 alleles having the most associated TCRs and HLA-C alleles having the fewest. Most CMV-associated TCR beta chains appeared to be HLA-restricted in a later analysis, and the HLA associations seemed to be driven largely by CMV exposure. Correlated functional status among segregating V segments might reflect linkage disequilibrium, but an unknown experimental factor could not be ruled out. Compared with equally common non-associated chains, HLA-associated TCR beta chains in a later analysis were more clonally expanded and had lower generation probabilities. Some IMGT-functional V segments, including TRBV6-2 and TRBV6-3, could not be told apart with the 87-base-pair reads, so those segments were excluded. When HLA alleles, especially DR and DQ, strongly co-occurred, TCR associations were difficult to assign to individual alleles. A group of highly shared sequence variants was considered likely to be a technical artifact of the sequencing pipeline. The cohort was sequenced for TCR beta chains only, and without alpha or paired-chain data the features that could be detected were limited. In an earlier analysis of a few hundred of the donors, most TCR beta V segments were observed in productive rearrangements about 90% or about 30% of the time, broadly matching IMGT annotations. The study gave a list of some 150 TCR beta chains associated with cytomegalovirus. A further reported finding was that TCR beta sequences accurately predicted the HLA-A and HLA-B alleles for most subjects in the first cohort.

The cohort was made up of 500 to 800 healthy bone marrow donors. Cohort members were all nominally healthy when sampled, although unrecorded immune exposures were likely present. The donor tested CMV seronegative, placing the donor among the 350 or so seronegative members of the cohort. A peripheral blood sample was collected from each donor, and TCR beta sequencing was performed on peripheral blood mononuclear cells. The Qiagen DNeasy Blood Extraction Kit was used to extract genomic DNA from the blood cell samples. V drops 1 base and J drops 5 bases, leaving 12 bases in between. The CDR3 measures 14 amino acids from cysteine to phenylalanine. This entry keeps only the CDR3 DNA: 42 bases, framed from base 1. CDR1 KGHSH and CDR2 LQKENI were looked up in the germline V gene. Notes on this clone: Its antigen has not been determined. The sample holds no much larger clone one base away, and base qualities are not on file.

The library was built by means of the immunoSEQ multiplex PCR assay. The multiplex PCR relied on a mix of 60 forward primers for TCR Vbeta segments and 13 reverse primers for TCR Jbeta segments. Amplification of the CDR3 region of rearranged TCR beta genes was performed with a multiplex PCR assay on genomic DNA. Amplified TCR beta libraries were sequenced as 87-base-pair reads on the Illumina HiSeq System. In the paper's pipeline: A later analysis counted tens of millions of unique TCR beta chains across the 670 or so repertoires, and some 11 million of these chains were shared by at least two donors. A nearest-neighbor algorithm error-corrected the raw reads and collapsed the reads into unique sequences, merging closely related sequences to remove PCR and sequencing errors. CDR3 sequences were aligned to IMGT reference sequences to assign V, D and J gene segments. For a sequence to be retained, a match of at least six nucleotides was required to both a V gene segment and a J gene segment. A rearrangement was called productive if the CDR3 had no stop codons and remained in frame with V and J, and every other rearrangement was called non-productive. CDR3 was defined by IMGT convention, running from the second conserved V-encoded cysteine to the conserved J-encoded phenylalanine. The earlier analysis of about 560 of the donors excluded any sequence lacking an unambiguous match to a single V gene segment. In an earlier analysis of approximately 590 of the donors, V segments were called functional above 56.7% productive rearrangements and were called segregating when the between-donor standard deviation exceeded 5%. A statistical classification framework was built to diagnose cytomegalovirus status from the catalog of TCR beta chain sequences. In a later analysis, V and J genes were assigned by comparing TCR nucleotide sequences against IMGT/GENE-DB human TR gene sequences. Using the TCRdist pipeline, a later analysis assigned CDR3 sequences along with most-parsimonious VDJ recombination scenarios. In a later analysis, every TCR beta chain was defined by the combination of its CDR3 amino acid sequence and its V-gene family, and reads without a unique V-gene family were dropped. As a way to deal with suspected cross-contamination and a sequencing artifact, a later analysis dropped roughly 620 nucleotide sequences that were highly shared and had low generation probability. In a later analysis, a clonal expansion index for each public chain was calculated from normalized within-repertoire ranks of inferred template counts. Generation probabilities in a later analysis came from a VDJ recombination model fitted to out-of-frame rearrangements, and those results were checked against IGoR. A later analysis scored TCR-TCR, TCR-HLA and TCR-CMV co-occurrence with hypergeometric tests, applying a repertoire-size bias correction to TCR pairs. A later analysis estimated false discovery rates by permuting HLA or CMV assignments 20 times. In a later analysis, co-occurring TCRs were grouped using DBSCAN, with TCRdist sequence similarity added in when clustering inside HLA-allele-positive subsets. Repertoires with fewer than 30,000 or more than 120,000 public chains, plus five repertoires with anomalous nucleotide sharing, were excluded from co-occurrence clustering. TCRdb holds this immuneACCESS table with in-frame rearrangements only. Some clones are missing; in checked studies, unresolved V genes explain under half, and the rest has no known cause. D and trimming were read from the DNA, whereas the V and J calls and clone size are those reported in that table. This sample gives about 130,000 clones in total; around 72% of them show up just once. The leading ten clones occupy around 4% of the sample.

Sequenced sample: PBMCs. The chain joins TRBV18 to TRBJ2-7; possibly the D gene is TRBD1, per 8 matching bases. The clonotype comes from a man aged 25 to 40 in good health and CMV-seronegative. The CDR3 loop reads CASSPRQGRDEQYF. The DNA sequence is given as TGTGCCAGCTCACCACGACAGGGGAGGGACGAGCAGTACTTC.